This T cell receptor beta chain was observed in a study of cytomegalovirus exposure and HLA in healthy donors. Study-wide findings and caveats: According to a later analysis, donors in an Asian-associated ancestry cluster reportedly had fewer N-insertions than the roughly 640-donor mean. Most subjects' HLA-A and HLA-B alleles were reportedly predicted from TCR beta sequences. Among TCR sequences, most were rare, though some public TCRs appeared in many donors. Productive rates of about 90% or about 30% were seen for most TCR beta V segments in an earlier analysis.

Use of 60 Vbeta and 13 Jbeta primers characterized the PCR. Profiling relied on immunoSEQ multiplex PCR, and the TCRdb table lists in-frame clones only, not all of them. Seen here are about 130,000 clones, 75% to 90% observed once, and the top ten hold approximately 6.7%. As regards this clone: The antigen is not known.

J gave up 5 bases and V 7 bases, and 10 bases lay outside the gene matches. The CDR3 is made up of 14 amino acids. CDR1 and CDR2 from the germline V gene are SNHLY and FYNNEI. The sample comprised PBMCs. The gene calls are TRBV2 and TRBJ2-5; TRBD1 matches at 7 bases. The receptor's source is a woman in her 30s in good health and CMV-seropositive. Written as DNA, the CDR3 is TGTGCCAGCAATCCACTAGGGGGCGGGGAGACCCAGTACTTC. As protein: CASNPLGGGETQYF.